This passage covers 20 T cell receptor beta chains from one sample sequenced in a study of identical twins. TCRdb independently ran MiXCR on the 5' RACE reads; one entry per CDR3 protein. Of roughly 540,000 distinct CDR3 sequences listed, about 20% are singletons. These data also formed part of another study, on T cells expressing NK-cell markers.

Specimen: CD4+ T cells sorted from blood. The receptors shown here come from a woman under 30 in good health.

This clonotype was seen more than once but under ten times. The V gene is TRBV24-1, the J gene TRBJ2-1; 12 bases map to TRBD2. Germline V lookup: CDR1 KGHDR, CDR2 SFDVKD. The J segment lost 10 bases and the V segment lost 3 bases, leaving 6 bases of the junction unmatched. The length of the CDR3 is 15 residues. CDR3 residues: CATSDTTSGGPEQFF. The CDR3 DNA sequence: TGTGCCACCAGTGATACGACTAGCGGGGGCCCGGAGCAGTTCTTC.

This clonotype was seen a handful of times. The chain recombines TRBV20-1 with TRBJ2-1, with a tentative D call TRBD2 (6 bases). This CDR3 spans 14 amino acids. The germline V gene has CDR1 DFQATT and CDR2 SNEGSKA (reference sequence). V lost 3 bases to trimming and J lost 5 bases, with 14 bases between them. The CDR3 DNA is TGCAGTGCTAGTAACCCGGGAGTGAACAATGAGCAGTTCTTC. It codes for CSASNPGVNNEQFF.

The CDR3 sequence is CSAGARPRETQYF. The CDR3 DNA reads as TGCAGTGCGGGAGCTAGACCTCGGGAGACCCAGTACTTC. The chain carries TRBV20-1 and TRBJ2-5; weak D call: TRBD2 (5 bases). Germline CDR1 is DFQATT and CDR2 is SNEGSKA (reference sequence). The V end was cut by 6 bases, the J end by 5 bases, with 16 bases between. This CDR3 comprises 13 residues.

V is TRBV5-1 and J is TRBJ2-3; maybe TRBD2 (5 bases). Germline V CDR1 and CDR2: SGHRS, YFSETQ. This CDR3 is built from 14 residues. V gave up 6 bases and J gave up 2 bases, with 13 bases separating them. As DNA, the CDR3 is TGCGCCAGCAACGCCCCGGGGTCCACAGATACGCAGTATTTT. Its translation: CASNAPGSTDTQYF.

This clonotype was seen repeatedly, ten times or more. The chain's CDR3 is CSVLTDTYEQYF. The CDR3 DNA reads as TGCAGCGTACTGACAGATACCTACGAGCAGTACTTC. The chain combines TRBV29-1 with TRBJ2-7; maybe TRBD1 (5 bases). CDR1 and CDR2 (germline): SQVTM, ANQGSEA. The CDR3 is made up of 12 amino acids. Trimming cost V 6 bases and J 2 bases, with 11 bases left between them.

The chain recombines TRBV5-6 with TRBJ2-1, with D tentatively TRBD1 (5 bases). Trimming shortened V by 0 bases and J by 3 bases, and 13 bases separated the two germline ends. Germline V gene data show CDR1 as SGHDT and CDR2 as YYEEEE. The CDR3 sequence is 16 residues long. In DNA form, the CDR3 reads TGTGCCAGCAGCTTGGAGGGGCTTGAACGCTACAATGAGCAGTTCTTC. Protein product: CASSLEGLERYNEQFF.

Only a few counts were recorded for this clonotype. The J gene is TRBJ1-5, the V gene TRBV20-1; possibly TRBD1 for D (6 bases). Germline CDR1 reads DFQATT; CDR2 reads SNEGSKA (reference sequence). V gave up 0 bases and J gave up 13 bases, with 19 bases separating them. The CDR3 sequence is 14 residues long. The CDR3: CSARDRGLTGRQHF. The DNA of the CDR3 is TGCAGTGCTAGAGATCGGGGGTTGACAGGTAGACAGCATTTT.

This clonotype was seen ten or more times. The chain uses TRBV2 and TRBJ2-2, with 11 nucleotides matching TRBD2. The germline CDR1 and CDR2 sequences are SNHLY and FYNNEI. This CDR3 comprises 17 residues. The V gene end was trimmed by 8 bases and the J gene end by 3 bases; junction bases not matched to a gene: 11. The CDR3 loop is CASRYTPSGGYTGELFF. The CDR3 coding sequence is TGTGCCAGCCGATATACCCCTAGCGGGGGGTACACCGGGGAGCTGTTTTTT. Full variable domain (missing parts from reference TRBV2 and TRBJ2-2): EPEVTQTPSHQVTQMGQEVILRCVPISNHLYFYWYRQILGQKVEFLVSFYNNEISEKSEIFDDQFSVERPDGSNFTLKIRSTKLEDSAMYFCASRYTPSGGYTGELFFGEGSRLTVL.

The gene calls are TRBV3-1 and TRBJ1-2, with TRBD1 matching over 8 bases. CDR1 LGHDT and CDR2 YNNKEL come from the germline V gene (reference sequence). Unmatched junction bases numbered 3, after V lost 3 bases and J lost 0 bases. The CDR3 spans 15 residues. CDR3 nucleotide sequence: TGTGCCAGCAGCCATGGGGACAGGCCTAACTATGGCTACACCTTC. Amino acids: CASSHGDRPNYGYTF.

The chain links TRBV4-1 to TRBJ1-2, with TRBD1 identical over 7 bases. Germline assignment: CDR1 MGHRA and CDR2 YSYEKL. The V gene end was trimmed by 3 bases and the J gene end by 4 bases; junction bases not matched to a gene: 5. The CDR3 spans 14 residues. The CDR3 region is CASSQAAGGYGYTF. DNA for the CDR3: TGCGCCAGCAGCCAGGCGGCAGGGGGCTATGGCTACACCTTC.

CDR3: CASSLSRGIIGANVLTF. The DNA of the CDR3 is TGTGCCAGCAGCTTATCCAGGGGTATAATTGGGGCCAACGTCCTGACTTTC. The J gene is TRBJ2-6, the V gene TRBV7-2; weak D call: TRBD1 (6 bases). CDR3 size: 17 residues. Trimming cost V 2 bases and J 3 bases, with 14 bases left between them. From germline, CDR1 is SGHTA and CDR2 FQGNSA.

This clonotype was detected a few times. The rearrangement links TRBV20-1 to TRBJ2-7; perhaps TRBD2 as D (5 bases). CDR1 is DFQATT, CDR2 SNEGSKA, per germline (reference sequence). This CDR3 region has 12 residues. The DNA of the CDR3 is TGCGGGAGCAGTCGGACCCCATACGAGCAGTACTTC. This sequence encodes CGSSRTPYEQYF.

This clonotype turned up a few times. The chain links TRBV6-4 to TRBJ2-1, with 9 bases matching TRBD2. V lost 8 bases to trimming and J lost 8 bases; unmatched junction nucleotides: 13. CDR1 and CDR2 from the germline V gene are MRHNA and SNTAGT. This CDR3 is 15 amino acids long. DNA for the CDR3: TGTGCCAGCGGGGTAGGGGCTAGCGGGAAGGATGAGCAGTTCTTC. It is translated as CASGVGASGKDEQFF.

J is TRBJ2-1 and V is TRBV6-5; 9 positions agree with TRBD1. The germline gives CDR1 MNHEY, CDR2 SVGAGI. V was clipped by 0 bases and J by 7 bases; unmatched bases: 4. The CDR3 sequence is 15 residues long. The CDR3 is CASSYSGQGTNEQFF. The CDR3 DNA reads TGTGCCAGCAGTTACTCGGGACAGGGCACGAATGAGCAGTTCTTC.

In this sample, this clonotype turned up many times. The rearrangement links TRBV7-9 to TRBJ1-4; D remains unclear. V shed 2 bases and J shed 5 bases, with 0 bases lying between them. The CDR3 runs to 11 residues. Germline-derived CDR1 and CDR2 are SEHNR and FQNEAQ (reference sequence). The CDR3 here is CASSLNEKLFF. The CDR3 bases are TGTGCCAGCAGCTTAAATGAAAAACTGTTTTTT.

This clonotype was seen a handful of times. V and J are TRBV12-3 or TRBV12-4 and TRBJ1-2; TRBD1 is a possible D gene (5 bases). V was clipped by 3 bases and J by 4 bases, with 15 bases between them. The CDR3 is 15 amino acids. The CDR3 region has the DNA TGTGCCAGCAGTTTTGTTCAGGGCCTAGGCTATGGCTACACCTTC. It codes for CASSFVQGLGYGYTF.

This chain uses TRBV30 with TRBJ1-1, with D hard to call. Germline V gives CDR1 GTSNPN, CDR2 SVGIG (reference sequence). V was pared by 2 bases and J by 1 base, with 5 bases between. This CDR3 has 12 amino acids. CDR3 loop: CAWSRWNTEAFF. As DNA, the CDR3 is TGTGCCTGGAGTAGGTGGAACACTGAAGCTTTCTTT.

The chain carries TRBV2 and TRBJ2-7; TRBD2 agrees at 7 bases. Trimming removed 8 bases from V and 3 bases from J; junction bases left unmatched: 13. The length of the CDR3 is 15 residues. Germline CDR1 is SNHLY and CDR2 is FYNNEI. The CDR3 coding sequence is TGTGCCAGCTCCAAACAACGGGGGGAGGGCTACGAGCAGTACTTC. Encoded protein: CASSKQRGEGYEQYF.

This clonotype showed up just a few times. This rearrangement joins TRBV6-1 to TRBJ2-6, with D possibly being TRBD2 (6 bases). CDR3 length: 15 amino acids. Germline loops: CDR1 MNHNS, CDR2 SASEGT. V was trimmed by 7 bases and J by 4 bases, leaving 14 bases between them. CDR3 protein: CASNLREAGANVLTF. The DNA for the CDR3 is TGTGCCAGCAATCTAAGGGAGGCGGGGGCCAACGTCCTGACTTTC.

The chain has TRBV18 and TRBJ2-5, with no clear D. V was trimmed by 6 bases and J by 1 base, leaving 15 bases between them. The germline gives CDR1 KGHSH, CDR2 LQKENI. The CDR3 spans 15 residues. CDR3: CASSRKSTLQETQYF. CDR3 sequence (DNA): TGTGCCAGCTCTCGGAAGTCCACACTCCAAGAGACCCAGTACTTC.